This section outlines one TCR beta chain sequence together with its context. Its antigen remains unknown. The sample comes from a study of T cell repertoires in cytomegalovirus infection. Whole-study context: Epitope selection comprised recently identified HLA-C-restricted CMV epitopes and well-studied HLA-B-restricted CMV epitopes. Public TCR beta signatures marked donors with CMV infection and the matching HLA. Points from the study as a whole: Pooled public TCR beta family frequency picked out CMV carriers with the relevant HLA.

V was clipped by 7 bases and J by 4 bases, with 16 bases between them. This CDR3 is built from 14 residues. Germline V gene lookup returns CDR1 MRHNA and CDR2 SNTAGT. TCRdb reprocessed the reads via MiXCR and lists one record per CDR3 protein. The sample includes fewer than 650,000 distinct CDR3 sequences, 40% seen only once; the top ten take 48%. The sample in question was cultured PBMCs, obtained from culture after CMV antigen stimulation. This clonotype originated in a human donor in good health (CMV status not recorded). Some clones in this sample may be carry-over from other donors' samples. This chain joins TRBV6-4 and TRBJ1-1; no definite D call. This CDR3 reads CASTPSAGSTEAFF. CDR3 DNA sequence: TGTGCCAGCACACCTTCAGCCGGGAGCACTGAAGCTTTCTTT.